These 8 T cell receptor beta chains share one sample of origin, sequenced in a study of identical twins. MiXCR, run by TCRdb on the 5' RACE reads, gives a single entry per CDR3 protein. The sample shows hundreds of thousands of distinct CDR3 sequences, 21% of them seen only once. These records were also assigned to another study, of T cells expressing NK-cell markers.

Source material: PBMCs. Receptor source: a woman between 18 and 29 years old in good health.

The V gene is TRBV5-6, the J gene TRBJ2-1, with a weak D call TRBD2 (5 bases). Germline CDR1 SGHDT, CDR2 YYEEEE. V lost 4 bases and J lost 3, with 17 bases in between. The CDR3 totals 16 residues. CDR3 bases: TGTGCCAGCAGCGCCTCCGCCAGCGGTGTCTACAATGAGCAGTTCTTC. It is translated as CASSASASGVYNEQFF.

This clonotype came up a few times. V gene TRBV12-3 or TRBV12-4 combines with J gene TRBJ2-5; no clear D gene. This CDR3 has 13 amino acids. The V and J ends lost 8 bases and 5 bases respectively, with 15 bases between them. The CDR3 region is CASSAPNWETQYF. Written as DNA, the CDR3 is TGTGCCAGCTCCGCACCCAATTGGGAGACCCAGTACTTC.

This clonotype was found many times. This rearrangement joins TRBV20-1 to TRBJ2-2; 12 bases fit TRBD2. Germline trimming cut 2 bases from V and 5 bases from J; bases unmatched to any gene: 3. The CDR3 has 15 residues. Looked up from germline, CDR1 is DFQATT and CDR2 is SNEGSKA (reference sequence). CDR3 loop: CSARLAGGQTGELFF. In DNA form, the CDR3 reads TGCAGTGCTAGACTAGCGGGAGGGCAGACCGGGGAGCTGTTTTTT.

This clonotype was counted a few times. The rearrangement links TRBV21-1 to TRBJ2-3; TRBD1, the D gene given by the table, was not confirmed from the DNA. TRBV21-1 constitutes a pseudogene. The CDR3 extends over 17 amino acids. CDR3 amino acids: CASTNLKRGTRTDTQYF. CDR3 nucleotides: TGTGCCAGCACCAACCTGAAGAGGGGAACCCGCACAGATACGCAGTATTTT.

The sample holds a few counts of this clonotype. This chain uses TRBV20-1 with TRBJ1-1; TRBD1 agrees at 9 bases. Per the germline V gene, CDR1 is DFQATT and CDR2 is SNEGSKA (reference sequence). The ends lost 6 bases at V and 5 bases at J; junction bases unmatched: 10. CDR3 length equals 14 residues. CDR3 protein: CSALQGARGTEAFF. The CDR3, as DNA: TGCAGTGCCTTACAGGGGGCTAGGGGGACTGAAGCTTTCTTT.

This clonotype was seen more than once but under ten times. The gene calls are TRBV6-1 and TRBJ2-3, with D tentatively TRBD1 (5 bases). CDR3 length equals 17 residues. Germline values: CDR1 MNHNS, CDR2 SASEGT. Trimming shortened V by 5 bases and J by 0 bases, and 18 bases separated the two germline ends. CDR3 loop: CASSLALAGWSTDTQYF. The CDR3 DNA reads TGTGCCAGCAGTCTTGCTTTGGCAGGGTGGAGCACAGATACGCAGTATTTT.

V usage is TRBV5-1 and J usage is TRBJ2-3; D unclear. V was shortened by 3 bases and J by 7 bases, with 18 bases between the two germline ends. The germline V gene has CDR1 SGHRS and CDR2 YFSETQ. This CDR3 is 15 amino acids long. CDR3 coding DNA: TGCGCCAGCAGCTCCTTGGGTACCGCCCAGAATACGCAGTATTTT. The encoded protein is CASSSLGTAQNTQYF.

The chain joins TRBV5-1 to TRBJ2-1, with TRBD2 identical over 11 bases. V trimming: 6 bases; J trimming: 4 bases; junction bases outside the gene matches: 6. Germline V gene data show CDR1 as SGHRS and CDR2 as YFSETQ. The CDR3 totals 15 residues. The CDR3 DNA reads TGCGCCAGCACCCACGGGACTAGCGGATACAATGAGCAGTTCTTC. It translates to CASTHGTSGYNEQFF. Combining the CDR3 with reference TRBV5-1 and TRBJ2-1 gives the whole variable domain KAGVTQTPRYLIKTRGQQVTLSCSPISGHRSVSWYQQTPGQGLQFLFEYFSETQRNKGNFPGRFSGRQFSNSRSEMNVSTLELGDSALYLCASTHGTSGYNEQFFGPGTRLTVL.